The present T cell receptor beta chain was sequenced within a study of blood T cell repertoires in COVID-19. Study-level background: Collection of acute and convalescent COVID-19 samples took place in the United States, Italy and Spain. The analysed material was cDNA or gDNA that came from T cells, B-cell-depleted T cells, or PBMCs.

Germline V gene data show CDR1 as MDHEN and CDR2 as SYDVKM. This CDR3 is built from 15 residues. Trimming left V 3 bases short and J 0 bases short, with 9 bases between. In the original workflow: Nucleated cell counts were estimated from reference gene primer amplification. The table came from immunoSEQ multiplex PCR; TCRdb's copy has only in-frame clones and leaves some out. V and J calls and clone size follow that table, whereas D and trimming were derived from the DNA. The table has 150,000 to 200,000 clones, about 86% seen once. What was sequenced was peripheral blood. The clonotype was recovered from a woman in her 70s with acute or convalescent COVID-19. V is TRBV28 and J is TRBJ2-1; D unclear. The CDR3 nucleotides are TGTGCCAGCAGTTTTATAAGGAGCTCCTACAATGAGCAGTTCTTC. This translates into CASSFIRSSYNEQFF. The full variable domain, completed using reference TRBV28 and TRBJ2-1, is DVKVTQSSRYLVKRTGEKVFLECVQDMDHENMFWYRQDPGLGLRLIYFSYDVKMKEKGDIPEGYSVSREKKERFSLILESASTNQTSMYLCASSFIRSSYNEQFFGPGTRLTVL.